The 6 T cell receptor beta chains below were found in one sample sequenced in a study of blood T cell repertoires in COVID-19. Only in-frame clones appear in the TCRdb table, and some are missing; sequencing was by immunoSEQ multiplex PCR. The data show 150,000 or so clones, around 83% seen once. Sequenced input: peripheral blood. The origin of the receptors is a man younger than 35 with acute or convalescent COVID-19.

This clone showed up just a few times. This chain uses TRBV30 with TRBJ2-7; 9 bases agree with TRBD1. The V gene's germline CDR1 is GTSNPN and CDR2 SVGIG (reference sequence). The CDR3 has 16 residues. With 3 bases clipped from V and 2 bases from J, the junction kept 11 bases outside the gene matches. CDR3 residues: CAWRPTMDRGAYEQYF. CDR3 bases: TGTGCCTGGAGACCGACAATGGACAGGGGAGCCTACGAGCAGTACTTC. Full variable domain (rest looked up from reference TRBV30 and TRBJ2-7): SQTIHQWPATLVQPVGSPLSLECTVEGTSNPNLYWYRQAAGRGLQLLFYSVGIGQISSEVPQNLSASRPQDRQFILSSKKLLLSDSGFYLCAWRPTMDRGAYEQYFGPGTRLTVT.

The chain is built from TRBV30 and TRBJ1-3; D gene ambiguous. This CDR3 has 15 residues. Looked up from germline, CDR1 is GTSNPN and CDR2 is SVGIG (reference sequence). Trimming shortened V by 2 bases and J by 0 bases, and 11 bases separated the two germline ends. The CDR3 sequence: CAWSPTAYSGNTIYF. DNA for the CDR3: TGTGCCTGGAGTCCCACAGCTTACTCTGGAAACACCATATATTTT. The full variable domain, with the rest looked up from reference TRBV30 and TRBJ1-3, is SQTIHQWPATLVQPVGSPLSLECTVEGTSNPNLYWYRQAAGRGLQLLFYSVGIGQISSEVPQNLSASRPQDRQFILSSKKLLLSDSGFYLCAWSPTAYSGNTIYFGEGSWLTVV.

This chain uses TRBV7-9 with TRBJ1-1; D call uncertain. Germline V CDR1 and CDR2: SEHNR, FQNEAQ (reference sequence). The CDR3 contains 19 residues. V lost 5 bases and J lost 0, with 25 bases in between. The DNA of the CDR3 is TGTGCCAGCAGCCCGCCCGTGGGAGCGACGAGGACTTTGAACACTGAAGCTTTCTTT. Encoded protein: CASSPPVGATRTLNTEAFF.

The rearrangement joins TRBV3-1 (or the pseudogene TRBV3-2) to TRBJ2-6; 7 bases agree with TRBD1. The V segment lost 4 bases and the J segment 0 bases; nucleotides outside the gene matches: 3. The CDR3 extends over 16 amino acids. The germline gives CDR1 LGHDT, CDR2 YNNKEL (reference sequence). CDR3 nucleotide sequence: TGTGCCAGCAGCCGACAGGGAGACTCTGGGGCCAACGTCCTGACTTTC. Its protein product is CASSRQGDSGANVLTF.

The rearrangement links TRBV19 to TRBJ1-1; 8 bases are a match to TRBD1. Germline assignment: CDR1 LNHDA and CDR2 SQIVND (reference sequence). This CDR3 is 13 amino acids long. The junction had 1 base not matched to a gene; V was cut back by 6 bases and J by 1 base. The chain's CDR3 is CASSDRGNTEAFF. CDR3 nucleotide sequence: TGTGCCAGTAGCGACAGGGGGAACACTGAAGCTTTCTTT.

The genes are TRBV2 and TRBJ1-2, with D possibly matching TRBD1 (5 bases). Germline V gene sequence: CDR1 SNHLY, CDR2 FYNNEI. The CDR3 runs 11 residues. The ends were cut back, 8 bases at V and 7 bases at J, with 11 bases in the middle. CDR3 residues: CASWGGTGYTF. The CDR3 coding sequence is TGTGCCAGCTGGGGAGGGACTGGCTACACCTTC.